Listed below are T cell receptor beta chains from one sample, sequenced in a study of blood T cell repertoires in COVID-19. The data were produced by immunoSEQ multiplex PCR, yet TCRdb's version contains in-frame clones alone and is incomplete. This table holds about 42,000 clones, roughly 90% found once. Sequenced input: peripheral blood. The receptors were sampled from a human donor in a cohort sampled during active COVID-19. The CDR3 runs from the conserved cysteine through the conserved F or W. The D gene is left open where the match is weak. Part of the rows lack a size; the others show once, few, many or a class for expanded clones.

TRBJ2-2 17 once TRBD2 TRBV9 CASSGAGAGGPAGELFF TGTGCCAGCAGCGGAGCGGGAGCGGGGGGGCCGGCCGGGGAGCTGTTTTTT
TRBJ1-5 14 NA NA TRBV2 CASSESGANQPQHF TGTGCCAGCAGCGAGAGCGGGGCCAATCAGCCCCAGCATTTT
TRBJ1-2 15 NA NA TRBV5-1 CASSPEMLLSYGYTF TGCGCCAGCTCCCCCGAGATGTTATTGAGCTATGGCTACACCTTC
TRBJ2-3 13 few NA TRBV9 CASSPLAGDTQYF TGTGCCAGCAGCCCCCTGGCAGGAGATACGCAGTATTTT
TRBJ2-2 17 NA TRBD2 TRBV2 CASSTRAGGQNTGELFF TGTGCCAGCAGTACCCGAGCGGGGGGTCAGAACACCGGGGAGCTGTTTTTT
TRBJ1-6 15 NA NA TRBV6-5 CASSYFRQADSPLHF TGTGCCAGCAGTTACTTTCGTCAGGCTGATTCACCCCTCCACTTT
TRBJ1-3 15 few NA TRBV5-8 CASSFSPSSGNTIYF TGTGCCAGCAGCTTTTCCCCGAGCTCTGGAAACACCATATATTTT
TRBJ1-1 14 NA NA TRBV7-2 CASSFPLRGAEAFF TGTGCCAGCAGCTTCCCGCTCCGGGGGGCTGAAGCTTTCTTT
TRBJ1-1 12 few NA TRBV12-3/TRBV12-4 CASSWGGTEAFF TGTGCCAGCAGTTGGGGGGGCACTGAAGCTTTCTTT
TRBJ2-3 16 NA NA TRBV6-4 CASSDSRGGPGDTQYF TGTGCCAGCAGTGACTCGAGGGGGGGGCCTGGAGATACGCAGTATTTT
TRBJ2-1 15 NA TRBD2 TRBV7-9 CASSPGLAGLNEQFF TGTGCCAGCAGTCCGGGACTAGCGGGTCTCAATGAGCAGTTCTTC
TRBJ1-2 14 NA TRBD1 TRBV5-4 CASSPGTGDYGYTF TGTGCCAGCAGTCCCGGGACAGGGGACTATGGCTACACCTTC
TRBJ1-6 13 NA TRBD1 TRBV7-2 CASSFDRGSPLHF TGTGCCAGCAGCTTCGACAGGGGTTCACCCCTCCACTTT
TRBJ2-3 14 few NA TRBV5-1 CASSLDRQPDTQYF TGCGCCAGCAGCTTGGACCGACAGCCAGATACGCAGTATTTT
TRBJ1-1 13 once NA TRBV12-3/TRBV12-4 CASTEILNTEAFF TGTGCCAGCACCGAGATACTGAACACTGAAGCTTTCTTT